This T cell receptor (beta chain) was profiled in a study of shared clonotypes between healthy human individuals. Findings and limits, study-wide: Researchers found naive subsets generally carried larger estimated richness than memory subsets. Non-shared clonotypes had lower generation probabilities than those shared by all four donors.

Positively selected for CCR7, the CD45RO-negative cells used as naive CD8 cells excluded terminally differentiated effector memory CD45RA+ cells. Germline trimming cut 6 bases from V and 3 bases from J; bases unmatched to any gene: 4. CDR1 and CDR2 (germline): LNHDA, SQIVND (reference sequence). The CDR3 has 13 residues. A note on this clone: The antigen is unknown.

The assay was immunoSEQ multiplex PCR, and TCRdb's table has in-frame clones only and misses some. Here the sample spans roughly 2 million clones, over 85% being singletons. Sample: naive CD8+ T cells sorted from blood. This chain connects TRBV19 to TRBJ1-1; TRBD1 aligns across 7 bases. This clonotype was sampled from a man aged 18-30 years in good health. The CDR3 bases are TGTGCCAGTAGGCCTACAGGGGACACTGAAGCTTTCTTT. Translating gives CASRPTGDTEAFF.